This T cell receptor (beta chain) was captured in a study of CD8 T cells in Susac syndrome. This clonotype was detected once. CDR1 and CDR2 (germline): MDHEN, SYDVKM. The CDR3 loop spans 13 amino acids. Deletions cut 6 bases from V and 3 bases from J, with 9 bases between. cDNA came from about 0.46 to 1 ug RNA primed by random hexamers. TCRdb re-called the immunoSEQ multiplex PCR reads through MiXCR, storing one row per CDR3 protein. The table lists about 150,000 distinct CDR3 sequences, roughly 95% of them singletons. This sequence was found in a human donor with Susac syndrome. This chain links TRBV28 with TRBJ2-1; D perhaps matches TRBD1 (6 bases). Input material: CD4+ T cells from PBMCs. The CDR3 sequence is CASSTGNYNEQFF. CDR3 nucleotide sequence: TGTGCCAGCAGCACAGGGAACTACAATGAGCAGTTCTTC. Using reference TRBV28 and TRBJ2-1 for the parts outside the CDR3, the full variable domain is DVKVTQSSRYLVKRTGEKVFLECVQDMDHENMFWYRQDPGLGLRLIYFSYDVKMKEKGDIPEGYSVSREKKERFSLILESASTNQTSMYLCASSTGNYNEQFFGPGTRLTVL.